The 6 T cell receptor beta chains below all came from one sample that was sequenced in a study of cytomegalovirus exposure and HLA in healthy donors. PCR involved 60 Vbeta and 13 Jbeta primers. The repertoire was sequenced with immunoSEQ multiplex PCR; TCRdb's copy has only in-frame clones and lacks some. This table holds 200,000 or so clones, about 79% found once. Material: PBMCs. The receptors were gathered from a boy between 2 and 10 years old in good health and CMV-seronegative.

The J gene is TRBJ1-1, the V gene TRBV6-5; perhaps TRBD1 as D (6 bases). Trimming took 8 bases from V and 2 from J, leaving 18 bases between them. The CDR3 spans 15 residues. The germline V gene has CDR1 MNHEY and CDR2 SVGAGI. This chain's CDR3 is CASFRPGTFNTEAFF. The CDR3 coding sequence is TGTGCCAGCTTTCGTCCAGGGACATTTAACACTGAAGCTTTCTTT.

V is TRBV12-5 and J is TRBJ2-1; D perhaps matches TRBD1 (6 bases). This CDR3 is built from 15 residues. V was shortened by 6 bases and J by 0 bases, with 12 bases between the two germline ends. The V gene's germline CDR1 is LGHNT and CDR2 FRNRAP. CDR3 amino acids: CASGPTGSSYNEQFF. The CDR3 DNA reads TGTGCTAGTGGACCCACAGGGAGCTCCTACAATGAGCAGTTCTTC. Filled out from reference TRBV12-5 and TRBJ2-1, the complete variable domain reads DARVTQTPRHKVTEMGQEVTMRCQPILGHNTVFWYRQTMMQGLELLAYFRNRAPLDDSGMPKDRFSAEMPDATLATLKIQPSEPRDSAVYFCASGPTGSSYNEQFFGPGTRLTVL.

The chain couples TRBV6-5 to TRBJ2-5; possibly TRBD2 for D (7 bases). The CDR3 sequence is 16 residues long. Germline assignment: CDR1 MNHEY and CDR2 SVGAGI. The V end was cut by 0 bases, the J end by 5 bases, with 16 bases between. CDR3 sequence (DNA): TGTGCCAGCAGTTACTCGGAGGGGGGGCCGTGGGAGACCCAGTACTTC. The encoded protein is CASSYSEGGPWETQYF.

This clone has a handful of counts. The genes are TRBV5-1 and TRBJ1-2; 10 nucleotides align to TRBD1. V shed 3 bases, J shed 2 bases, and the junction held 7 bases outside the gene matches. The CDR3 length is 16 residues. Germline CDR1 is SGHRS and CDR2 is YFSETQ. This chain's CDR3 is CASSWTGTGANYGYTF. Here the CDR3 DNA reads TGCGCCAGCAGCTGGACCGGGACAGGGGCAAACTATGGCTACACCTTC.

V gene TRBV4-3 combines with J gene TRBJ2-1; the D gene is possibly TRBD1 (6 bases). The germline V gene has CDR1 LGHNA and CDR2 YSLEER. The CDR3 spans 20 residues. With 1 base removed from V and 8 bases from J, the gap between germline ends came to 30 bases. CDR3 nucleotide sequence: TGCGCCAGCAGCCAAGGCTGGCGGTTGGGTAAGATCGGGACATTCGATGAGCAGTTCTTC. Amino acids: CASSQGWRLGKIGTFDEQFF.

This clone was picked up a small number of times. The CDR3 sequence is CASSLAGGDNEQFF. CDR3 coding DNA: TGTGCCAGCAGCTTAGCGGGGGGGGATAATGAGCAGTTCTTC. The chain uses TRBV7-9 and TRBJ2-1; 7 bases match TRBD2. The CDR3 runs to 14 residues. The V gene's germline CDR1 is SEHNR and CDR2 FQNEAQ (reference sequence). With 0 bases clipped from V and 7 bases from J, the junction kept 3 bases outside the gene matches.